The entry below describes one TCR beta chain. Its specificity is unknown. This sample was included in a study of blood T cells in healthy people across ages. Whole-study results and caveats: Higher diversity and more naive CD4+ cells were features of long-lived donors, compared to aged donors.

PBMCs numbering at least 7 million were isolated per sample. Total RNA, at least 6 micrograms per sample, came from PBMCs. This CDR3 has 17 amino acids. Germline trimming cut 3 bases from V and 5 bases from J; bases unmatched to any gene: 13. CDR1 is MRHNA, CDR2 SNTAGT, per germline. With a J-beta primer mix and a sample-barcoded 5' primer, a second PCR ran about 7 to 11 cycles. TCRdb recomputed calls from the 5' RACE reads with MiXCR, one row per CDR3 protein. This table has 1.5 million to 2 million distinct CDR3 sequences, roughly 32% appearing once. The sequencing input was blood. The V call is TRBV6-4, the J call TRBJ2-5; 9 bases are a match to TRBD2. The source of this sequence is a woman aged 30 to 39 in good health. CDR3 in amino acids: CASSESVAGDLRETQYF. In nucleotides, the CDR3 is TGTGCCAGCAGTGAGTCGGTAGCGGGAGACTTACGGGAGACCCAGTACTTC.